This T cell receptor (beta chain) derives from a study of cytotoxic CD8 clonotypes in ibrutinib-treated CLL. Study-level background: Of a cohort that held some eleven relapsed/refractory and around 15 treatment-naive patients, some 17 were IGHV unmutated.

Study-wide points: Elevated clonality accompanied ibrutinib response, with a return toward baseline values at progression.

This clone was seen a few times. The antigen is unknown. Clones were read by immunoSEQ multiplex PCR, and TCRdb kept only the in-frame ones, dropping some. Among 200,000 or so clones listed, approximately 79% were seen once. From germline, CDR1 is SNHLY and CDR2 FYNNEI. V lost 4 bases to trimming and J lost 7 bases; unmatched junction nucleotides: 7. This CDR3 comprises 16 residues. The chain carries TRBV2 and TRBJ2-5; 15 positions match TRBD2. The clonotype was recovered from a human donor with chronic lymphocytic leukemia. The sample in question was PBMCs, obtained after 12 months of ibrutinib treatment. In nucleotides, the CDR3 is TGTGCCAGCAGTGGGACTAGCGGGGGGGCCCCGGCGACCCAGTACTTC. Translating it yields CASSGTSGGAPATQYF.